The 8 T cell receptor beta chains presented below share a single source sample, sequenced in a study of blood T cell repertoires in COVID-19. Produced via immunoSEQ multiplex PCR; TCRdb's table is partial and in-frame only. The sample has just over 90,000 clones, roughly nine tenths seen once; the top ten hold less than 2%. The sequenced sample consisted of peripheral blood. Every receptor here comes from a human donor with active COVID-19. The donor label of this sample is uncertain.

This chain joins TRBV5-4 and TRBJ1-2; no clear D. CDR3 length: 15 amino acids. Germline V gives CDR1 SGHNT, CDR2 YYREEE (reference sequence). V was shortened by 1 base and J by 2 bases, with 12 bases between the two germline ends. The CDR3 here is CASSLSGLGNYGYTF. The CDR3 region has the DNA TGTGCCAGCAGCTTGTCCGGACTAGGGAACTATGGCTACACCTTC.

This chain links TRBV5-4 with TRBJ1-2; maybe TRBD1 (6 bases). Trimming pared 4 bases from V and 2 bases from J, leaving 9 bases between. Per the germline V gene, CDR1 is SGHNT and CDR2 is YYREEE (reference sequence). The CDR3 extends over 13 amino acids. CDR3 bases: TGTGCCAGCAGCCAGGGGTCCAACTATGGCTACACCTTC. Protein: CASSQGSNYGYTF.

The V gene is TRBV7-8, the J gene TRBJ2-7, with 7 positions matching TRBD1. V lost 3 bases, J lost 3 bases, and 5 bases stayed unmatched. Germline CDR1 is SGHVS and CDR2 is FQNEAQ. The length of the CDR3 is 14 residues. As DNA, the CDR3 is TGTGCCAGCAGCTTGATACAGGGGCGCTACGAGCAGTACTTC. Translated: CASSLIQGRYEQYF.

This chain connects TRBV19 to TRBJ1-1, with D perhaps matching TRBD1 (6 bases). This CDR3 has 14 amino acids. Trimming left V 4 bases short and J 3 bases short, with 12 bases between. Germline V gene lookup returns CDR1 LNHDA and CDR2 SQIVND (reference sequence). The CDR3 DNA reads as TGTGCCAGTAGTACAGGGGTCGGTTACACTGAAGCTTTCTTT. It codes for CASSTGVGYTEAFF.

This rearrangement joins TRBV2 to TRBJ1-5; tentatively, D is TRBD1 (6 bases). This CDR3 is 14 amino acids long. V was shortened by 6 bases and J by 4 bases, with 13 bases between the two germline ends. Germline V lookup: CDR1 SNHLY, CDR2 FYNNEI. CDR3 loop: CASRQDSRNQPQHF. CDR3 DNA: TGTGCCAGCAGGCAGGACAGCAGAAATCAGCCCCAGCATTTT. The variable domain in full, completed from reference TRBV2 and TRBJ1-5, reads EPEVTQTPSHQVTQMGQEVILRCVPISNHLYFYWYRQILGQKVEFLVSFYNNEISEKSEIFDDQFSVERPDGSNFTLKIRSTKLEDSAMYFCASRQDSRNQPQHFGDGTRLSIL.

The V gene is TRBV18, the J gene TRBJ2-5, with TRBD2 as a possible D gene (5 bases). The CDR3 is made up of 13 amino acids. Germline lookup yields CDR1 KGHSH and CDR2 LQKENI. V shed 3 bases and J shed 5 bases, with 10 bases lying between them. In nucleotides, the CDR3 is TGTGCCAGCTCACCCCCATCGGGGGAGACCCAGTACTTC. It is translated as CASSPPSGETQYF.

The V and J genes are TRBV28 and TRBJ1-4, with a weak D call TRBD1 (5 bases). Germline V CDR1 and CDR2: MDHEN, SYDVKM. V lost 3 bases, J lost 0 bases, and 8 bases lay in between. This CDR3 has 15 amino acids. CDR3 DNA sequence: TGTGCCAGCAGTTTGGGGGGTACAACTAATGAAAAACTGTTTTTT. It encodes CASSLGGTTNEKLFF.

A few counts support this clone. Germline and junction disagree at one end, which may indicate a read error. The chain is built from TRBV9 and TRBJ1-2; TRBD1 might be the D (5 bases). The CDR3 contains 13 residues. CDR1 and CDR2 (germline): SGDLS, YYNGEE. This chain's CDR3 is CASSAGTNDGYTF. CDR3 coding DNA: TGTGCCAGCAGCGCAGGGACTAACGATGGCTACACCTTC.